This T cell receptor beta chain appears in the sequencing data of a study of blood T cell repertoires in COVID-19. On the study more broadly: Samples came from the United States, Italy and Spain, spanning acute and convalescent COVID-19. The cDNA or gDNA used as material had been derived from T cells, B-cell-depleted T cells, or PBMCs.

Authors' methods: By means of reference gene primer amplification, nucleated cell counts were estimated. The protocol was immunoSEQ multiplex PCR, while the TCRdb copy is restricted to in-frame clones and leaves out a portion. Clone size and V and J calls were adopted from that table, with D and trimming inferred from the DNA. The sample includes over 250,000 clones, roughly nine tenths seen only once; the top ten take around 9.5%. V dropped 3 bases and J dropped 1; count of bases not matched to a gene: 4. The CDR3 has 17 residues. Germline V gene data show CDR1 as LGHNA and CDR2 as YSLEER. The count of this clone is one.

This chain uses TRBV4-3 with TRBJ2-2, with 11 bases fitting TRBD2. The source is a man between 35 and 55 years old who had recovered from COVID-19. Sequencing was performed on peripheral blood. The CDR3 spells CASSHVAGGLNTGELFF. The CDR3 nucleotides are TGCGCCAGCAGCCACGTAGCGGGGGGGCTGAACACCGGGGAGCTGTTTTTT.